These T cell receptor beta chains were read from a single sample in a study of preoperative IRX-2 immunotherapy in early breast cancer. Here immunoSEQ multiplex PCR was the method, and the copy in TCRdb shows in-frame clones only, minus some. The sample contains 25,000 to 30,000 clones, nearly 90% of which appear only once. This specimen was collected from a patient treated with IRX-2 immunotherapy. All receptors derive from a human donor with breast cancer. Each CDR3 is given with its conserved first and last residue. A D gene is named only where the DNA matches it firmly. Size is stated for part of the rows, as once, few or many counts, or as a class when the clone is expanded.

d_gene: .; abundance: .; j_gene: TRBJ1-3; v_gene: TRBV28; CDR3aa: CASSSSAASGNTIYF; CDR3nt: TGTGCCAGCAGTTCTAGCGCAGCCTCTGGAAACACCATATATTTT
d_gene: TRBD1; abundance: .; j_gene: TRBJ2-3; v_gene: TRBV7-9; CDR3aa: CASSFKTGVTDTQYF; CDR3nt: TGTGCCAGCAGCTTTAAGACAGGGGTCACAGATACGCAGTATTTT
d_gene: .; abundance: .; j_gene: TRBJ1-4; v_gene: TRBV25-1; CDR3aa: CASSPAATNEKLFF; CDR3nt: TGTGCCAGCAGTCCGGCTGCAACTAATGAAAAACTGTTTTTT
d_gene: TRBD2; abundance: .; j_gene: TRBJ2-1; v_gene: TRBV7-2; CDR3aa: CASSSTLGGGPLRQFF; CDR3nt: TGTGCCAGCAGCAGTACTTTGGGGGGAGGGCCGTTACGGCAGTTCTTC
d_gene: TRBD2; abundance: .; j_gene: TRBJ2-2; v_gene: TRBV7-2; CDR3aa: CASSLGISGGNTGELFF; CDR3nt: TGTGCCAGCAGCTTAGGAATTAGCGGGGGGAACACCGGGGAGCTGTTTTTT
d_gene: .; abundance: .; j_gene: TRBJ2-4; v_gene: TRBV10-3; CDR3aa: CAISGAEAKNIQYF; CDR3nt: TGTGCCATCAGTGGAGCGGAAGCCAAAAACATTCAGTACTTC
d_gene: .; abundance: .; j_gene: TRBJ2-3; v_gene: TRBV5-1; CDR3aa: CASSLDSDTQYF; CDR3nt: TGCGCCAGCAGCTTGGATTCAGATACGCAGTATTTT
d_gene: .; abundance: .; j_gene: TRBJ2-1; v_gene: TRBV15; CDR3aa: CATSRGYVGSNEQFF; CDR3nt: TGTGCCACCAGCAGGGGGTATGTGGGAAGCAATGAGCAGTTCTTC
d_gene: TRBD1; abundance: .; j_gene: TRBJ2-3; v_gene: TRBV28; CDR3aa: CASTDRGTDTQYF; CDR3nt: TGTGCCAGCACTGACAGGGGCACAGATACGCAGTATTTT
d_gene: .; abundance: .; j_gene: TRBJ2-1; v_gene: TRBV10-1; CDR3aa: CASSEGGSSYNEQFF; CDR3nt: TGCGCCAGCAGTGAAGGTGGGAGCTCCTACAATGAGCAGTTCTTC
d_gene: .; abundance: few; j_gene: TRBJ1-4; v_gene: TRBV6-1; CDR3aa: CAIKPGPSEKLFF; CDR3nt: TGTGCCATAAAACCGGGCCCAAGTGAAAAACTGTTTTTT
d_gene: .; abundance: .; j_gene: TRBJ1-4; v_gene: TRBV19; CDR3aa: CASSIGQPNEKLFF; CDR3nt: TGTGCCAGTAGTATCGGGCAGCCTAATGAAAAACTGTTTTTT
d_gene: TRBD1; abundance: .; j_gene: TRBJ1-1; v_gene: TRBV6-1; CDR3aa: CASSALTGGLNTEAFF; CDR3nt: TGTGCCAGCAGTGCCTTGACAGGGGGTCTAAACACTGAAGCTTTCTTT
d_gene: .; abundance: .; j_gene: TRBJ1-3; v_gene: TRBV19; CDR3aa: CASSALPAGSGNTIYF; CDR3nt: TGTGCCAGTAGTGCCCTCCCGGCAGGGAGTGGAAACACCATATATTTT
d_gene: .; abundance: .; j_gene: TRBJ1-1; v_gene: TRBV28; CDR3aa: CASSTTAMNTEAFF; CDR3nt: TGTGCCAGCAGTACGACAGCTATGAACACTGAAGCTTTCTTT
d_gene: .; abundance: .; j_gene: TRBJ2-7; v_gene: TRBV5-1; CDR3aa: CASSAEGDSDEQYF; CDR3nt: TGCGCCAGCAGCGCGGAGGGAGATTCGGACGAGCAGTACTTC
d_gene: TRBD1; abundance: .; j_gene: TRBJ1-5; v_gene: TRBV6-1; CDR3aa: CASTGQGDEPQHF; CDR3nt: TGTGCCAGCACCGGACAGGGGGATGAGCCCCAGCATTTT
d_gene: .; abundance: .; j_gene: TRBJ1-1; v_gene: TRBV6-5; CDR3aa: CASRSGQNTEAFF; CDR3nt: TGTGCCAGCAGGTCCGGGCAGAACACTGAAGCTTTCTTT
d_gene: .; abundance: .; j_gene: TRBJ1-3; v_gene: TRBV6-1; CDR3aa: CASSEALPGGGNTIYF; CDR3nt: TGTGCCAGCAGTGAAGCGCTTCCCGGGGGGGGAAACACCATATATTTT
d_gene: TRBD1; abundance: .; j_gene: TRBJ2-7; v_gene: TRBV18; CDR3aa: CASSSGTVYEQYF; CDR3nt: TGTGCCAGCTCATCCGGGACAGTCTACGAGCAGTACTTC
d_gene: .; abundance: few; j_gene: TRBJ1-1; v_gene: TRBV4-3; CDR3aa: CASSQVGLQGAFF; CDR3nt: TGCGCCAGCAGCCAAGTAGGCCTCCAGGGAGCTTTCTTT
d_gene: TRBD2; abundance: once; j_gene: TRBJ2-1; v_gene: TRBV7-2; CDR3aa: CASSRWTSGNNEQFF; CDR3nt: TGTGCCAGCAGCCGCTGGACTAGCGGAAACAATGAGCAGTTCTTC
d_gene: .; abundance: .; j_gene: TRBJ1-3; v_gene: TRBV29-1; CDR3aa: CSVVYAGNTIYF; CDR3nt: TGCAGCGTTGTCTACGCAGGGAACACCATATATTTT
d_gene: TRBD1; abundance: .; j_gene: TRBJ1-5; v_gene: TRBV18; CDR3aa: CASSPGTGNQPQHF; CDR3nt: TGTGCCAGCTCACCCGGGACAGGCAATCAGCCCCAGCATTTT
d_gene: .; abundance: .; j_gene: TRBJ1-1; v_gene: TRBV7-9; CDR3aa: CASSLARNTEAFF; CDR3nt: TGTGCCAGCAGCTTAGCGCGGAACACTGAAGCTTTCTTT
d_gene: .; abundance: .; j_gene: TRBJ2-7; v_gene: TRBV2; CDR3aa: CASSLDRGRLSYEQYF; CDR3nt: TGTGCCAGCAGTCTGGACAGAGGGCGACTATCCTACGAGCAGTACTTC
d_gene: .; abundance: .; j_gene: TRBJ2-3; v_gene: TRBV27; CDR3aa: CASSYSAVDTQYF; CDR3nt: TGTGCCAGCAGTTATTCAGCAGTGGATACGCAGTATTTT
d_gene: .; abundance: .; j_gene: TRBJ2-3; v_gene: TRBV4-3; CDR3aa: CASSQEYPRDSTYTQYF; CDR3nt: TGCGCCAGCAGCCAAGAATATCCCCGGGACTCCACATATACGCAGTATTTT
d_gene: .; abundance: .; j_gene: TRBJ2-1; v_gene: TRBV7-2; CDR3aa: CASSYIPGSGEVYEQFF; CDR3nt: TGTGCCAGCAGCTATATACCGGGATCAGGGGAGGTTTATGAGCAGTTCTTC
d_gene: TRBD2; abundance: .; j_gene: TRBJ2-1; v_gene: TRBV7-8; CDR3aa: CASSLGQGLAGDNEQFF; CDR3nt: TGTGCCAGCAGCTTAGGGCAGGGACTAGCGGGGGACAATGAGCAGTTCTTC
d_gene: TRBD2; abundance: few; j_gene: TRBJ2-3; v_gene: TRBV5-6; CDR3aa: CASSSGLASDTQYF; CDR3nt: TGTGCCAGCAGCTCGGGACTAGCTTCAGATACGCAGTATTTT
d_gene: .; abundance: .; j_gene: TRBJ2-7; v_gene: TRBV28; CDR3aa: CASSSPYTSPYEQYF; CDR3nt: TGTGCCAGCTCCTCCCCGTACACCTCGCCTTACGAGCAGTACTTC
d_gene: TRBD2; abundance: .; j_gene: TRBJ2-1; v_gene: TRBV19; CDR3aa: CASSKPGISGRDEQFF; CDR3nt: TGTGCCAGTAGTAAGCCCGGGATTAGCGGGAGGGATGAGCAGTTCTTC
d_gene: TRBD1; abundance: .; j_gene: TRBJ1-5; v_gene: TRBV7-8; CDR3aa: CASSPAGAGGRYQPQHF; CDR3nt: TGTGCCAGCAGCCCGGCGGGGGCAGGGGGAAGGTATCAGCCCCAGCATTTT
d_gene: .; abundance: .; j_gene: TRBJ1-4; v_gene: TRBV5-1; CDR3aa: CASSLGATNEKLFF; CDR3nt: TGCGCCAGCAGCTTGGGTGCAACTAATGAAAAACTGTTTTTT
d_gene: .; abundance: .; j_gene: TRBJ2-2; v_gene: TRBV12-5; CDR3aa: CASGLVGGQNTGELFF; CDR3nt: TGTGCTAGTGGTTTGGTCGGCGGTCAGAACACCGGGGAGCTGTTTTTT
d_gene: .; abundance: once; j_gene: TRBJ2-5; v_gene: TRBV11-2; CDR3aa: CASSFLGQETQYF; CDR3nt: TGTGCCAGCAGCTTCCTGGGCCAAGAGACCCAGTACTTC
d_gene: .; abundance: .; j_gene: TRBJ2-1; v_gene: TRBV6-6; CDR3aa: CASSYSRVYNEQFF; CDR3nt: TGTGCCAGCAGTTACTCCCGAGTTTACAATGAGCAGTTCTTC
d_gene: .; abundance: .; j_gene: TRBJ1-1; v_gene: TRBV25-1; CDR3aa: CASTGGGLATEAFF; CDR3nt: TGTGCCAGCACTGGAGGGGGTTTGGCCACTGAAGCTTTCTTT